The following is a T cell receptor (beta chain) sequence with its context. These data are taken from a study of blood T cell repertoires in COVID-19. The wider study: Samples taken during acute and convalescent COVID-19 were collected in the United States, Italy and Spain. Sources were T cells, B-cell-depleted T cells, or PBMCs; the material itself was cDNA or gDNA.

How the authors handled the data: The authors estimated nucleated cell counts from reference gene primer amplification. Profiling relied on immunoSEQ multiplex PCR, and the TCRdb table lists in-frame clones only, not all of them. V, J and clone size were drawn from that table, and D and trimming were deduced from the DNA. The table shows about 300,000 clones, with 88% occurring only once. Between the trimmed V and J ends, which lost 3 bases and 10 bases, there was a span of 20 bases. The CDR3 is 16 amino acids. The V gene's germline CDR1 is SGHDT and CDR2 YYEEEE. The V call is TRBV5-6, the J call TRBJ1-6; no clear D gene. The receptor was isolated from a man younger than 30 with active or convalescent COVID-19. The sample consisted of peripheral blood. This CDR3 reads CASSWGGRRTDSPLHF. CDR3 in DNA: TGTGCCAGCAGCTGGGGTGGGAGGAGGACTGACTCACCCCTCCACTTT.